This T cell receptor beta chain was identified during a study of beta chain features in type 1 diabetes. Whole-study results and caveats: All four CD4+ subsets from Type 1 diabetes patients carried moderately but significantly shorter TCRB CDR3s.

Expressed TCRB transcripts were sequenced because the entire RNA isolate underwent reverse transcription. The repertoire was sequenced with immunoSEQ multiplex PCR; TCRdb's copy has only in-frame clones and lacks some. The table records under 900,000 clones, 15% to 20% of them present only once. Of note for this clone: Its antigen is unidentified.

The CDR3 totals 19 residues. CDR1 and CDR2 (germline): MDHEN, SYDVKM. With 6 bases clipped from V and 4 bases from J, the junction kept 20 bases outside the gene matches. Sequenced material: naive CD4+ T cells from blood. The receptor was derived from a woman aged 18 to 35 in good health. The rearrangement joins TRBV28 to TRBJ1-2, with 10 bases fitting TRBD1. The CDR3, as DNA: TGTGCCAGCAGATATGACGTCCGGGACAGGGGCGTCAGGGGCTATGGCTACACCTTC. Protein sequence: CASRYDVRDRGVRGYGYTF.